This TCR beta chain was captured by sequencing in a study of T cell responses to AZD1222 COVID-19 vaccine. The CDR3 runs to 14 residues. Germline values: CDR1 DFQATT, CDR2 SNEGSKA (reference sequence). V was clipped by 3 bases and J by 7 bases, with 15 bases between them. This clone is a singleton in its sample. Only in-frame clones appear in the TCRdb table, and some are missing; sequencing was by immunoSEQ multiplex PCR. In the table there are about 55,000 clones, roughly 84% of which are singletons. This sequence was found in an adult in good health. The material was peripheral blood, obtained on day 0 of AZD1222 vaccination. The V and J genes are TRBV20-1 and TRBJ1-4; no clear D gene. Written as DNA, the CDR3 is TGCAGTGCTAGTGGCCAGGCCTCCAGTGAAAAACTGTTTTTT. Amino acid sequence: CSASGQASSEKLFF.